This is a list of T cell receptor beta chains from one sample in a study of OX40 agonist ivuxolimab in advanced cancers. This table comes from immunoSEQ multiplex PCR, and its TCRdb copy is limited to in-frame clones, with some not included. There are around 80,000 clones in the sample; 85% occur only once, and under 0.55% lies in the top ten. The sample consisted of CD4+ or CD8+ T cells sorted from blood, taken in a trial of the OX40 agonist ivuxolimab. The receptors come from an adult with an advanced solid tumor such as melanoma, head and neck, liver or kidney cancer. The CDR3 runs from the conserved cysteine through the conserved F or W. The D gene is left open where the match is weak. Clone size is shown for a subset of rows, as once, few, many or a class of expanded clone.

CDR3aa	CDR3nt	v_gene	j_gene	d_gene	abundance
CASSVQELQPQHF	TGTGCCAGCAGTGTCCAGGAGCTGCAGCCCCAGCATTTT	TRBV6-1	TRBJ1-5	-	-
CASSFPRGAKNIQYF	TGTGCCAGCAGTTTCCCGAGGGGAGCCAAAAACATTCAGTACTTC	TRBV28	TRBJ2-4	-	-
CASSPPSDPDGYTF	TGTGCCAGCAGCCCCCCTTCGGACCCCGATGGCTACACCTTC	TRBV7-8	TRBJ1-2	-	once
CATSRGTSGGTDTQYF	TGTGCCACCAGCAGAGGGACTAGCGGGGGCACAGATACGCAGTATTTT	TRBV15	TRBJ2-3	TRBD2	-
CASSKDRPEYEQYF	TGCGCCAGCAGCAAGGACAGGCCGGAGTACGAGCAGTACTTC	TRBV5-1	TRBJ2-7	TRBD1	-
CASSSGVGTEGAPLHF	TGTGCCAGCAGCTCCGGGGTTGGGACGGAGGGGGCACCCCTCCACTTT	TRBV7-8	TRBJ1-6	-	-
CASRPPGQGARYGYTF	TGTGCCAGTAGACCTCCGGGACAGGGGGCGCGGTATGGCTACACCTTC	TRBV19	TRBJ1-2	TRBD1	few
CASSIDWTSPRYTF	TGTGCCAGTAGTATTGATTGGACATCACCCCGCTACACCTTC	TRBV19	TRBJ1-2	-	-
CASSRSQNNEQFF	TGTGCTAGCAGCCGTAGCCAAAACAATGAGCAGTTCTTC	TRBV7-7	TRBJ2-1	-	-
CASSLWTSGTYNEQFF	TGTGCCAGCAGCCTATGGACTAGCGGGACCTACAATGAGCAGTTCTTC	TRBV11-1	TRBJ2-1	TRBD2	-
CASIDGIGIQETQYF	TGTGCCAGCATTGATGGTATCGGGATCCAAGAGACCCAGTACTTC	TRBV28	TRBJ2-5	-	-
CASTLGEGASTGELFF	TGTGCCAGCACCCTAGGTGAGGGGGCTAGCACCGGGGAGCTGTTTTTT	TRBV2	TRBJ2-2	TRBD1	-
CASSLGGRVNTEAFF	TGTGCCAGCAGCTTAGGTGGCAGGGTGAACACTGAAGCTTTCTTT	TRBV7-2	TRBJ1-1	-	-
CSVGIQFTDTQYF	TGCAGCGTTGGTATACAGTTCACAGATACGCAGTATTTT	TRBV29-1	TRBJ2-3	-	-
CASSQSGGARETQYF	TGCGCCAGCAGCCAAAGCGGGGGGGCTCGGGAGACCCAGTACTTC	TRBV4-1	TRBJ2-5	TRBD2	-
CASKGREGYNSPLHF	TGTGCCAGTAAAGGCAGGGAGGGCTATAATTCACCCCTCCACTTT	TRBV6-5	TRBJ1-6	-	-
CATSRGQGLTETQYF	TGTGCCACCTCCCGGGGACAGGGGTTGACAGAGACCCAGTACTTC	TRBV7-8	TRBJ2-5	TRBD1	-
CASSDGTAGTQYF	TGTGCCAGCAGCGACGGGACAGCGGGGACCCAGTACTTC	TRBV11-3	TRBJ2-5	-	-
CASSPSGSPMNQPQHF	TGTGCCAGCTCACCTTCAGGGTCCCCTATGAATCAGCCCCAGCATTTT	TRBV18	TRBJ1-5	-	medium-sized
CASSIGNTQYF	TGTGCCAGTAGTATTGGGAATACGCAGTATTTT	TRBV19	TRBJ2-3	-	few
CASSLQQGQGQFF	TGCGCCAGCAGCTTGCAGCAGGGGCAGGGGCAGTTCTTC	TRBV5-1	TRBJ2-1	-	-
CAISANQGAGQPQHF	TGTGCCATCAGTGCCAACCAGGGGGCAGGACAGCCCCAGCATTTT	TRBV10-3	TRBJ1-5	TRBD1	few
CASSLDEGRNTEAFF	TGCGCCAGCAGCTTGGACGAAGGGCGGAACACTGAAGCTTTCTTT	TRBV5-1	TRBJ1-1	-	-
CASSSEGGRGDEQFF	TGTGCCAGCAGCTCCGAGGGAGGGCGAGGGGATGAGCAGTTCTTC	TRBV11-3	TRBJ2-1	TRBD2	-
CASSRQGNTEAFF	TGTGCCAGCAGCCGACAGGGTAACACTGAAGCTTTCTTT	TRBV9	TRBJ1-1	TRBD1	-
CASSSGRNTGELFF	TGTGCCAGCAGCTCGGGACGAAACACCGGGGAGCTGTTTTTT	TRBV7-9	TRBJ2-2	-	-
CASSPGLASYEQYF	TGCGCCAGCAGCCCGGGACTAGCAAGCTACGAGCAGTACTTC	TRBV4-1	TRBJ2-7	TRBD2	-
CASSLWGGVHGGYTF	TGTGCCAGCAGCTTGTGGGGAGGGGTGCATGGAGGCTACACCTTC	TRBV5-7	TRBJ1-2	-	-
CASSHSGRNQETQYF	TGTGCCAGCAGCCATAGCGGGAGGAACCAAGAGACCCAGTACTTC	TRBV7-3	TRBJ2-5	TRBD2	once
CASSPPGQGARKPQHF	TGTGCCAGCAGTCCCCCCGGACAGGGGGCAAGGAAGCCCCAGCATTTT	TRBV28	TRBJ1-5	TRBD1	-
CASSLDGQETQYF	TGTGCCAGCAGCTTAGACGGACAAGAGACCCAGTACTTC	TRBV7-9	TRBJ2-5	-	-
CASSLTADTEAFF	TGTGCCAGCAGCTTAACTGCGGACACTGAAGCTTTCTTT	TRBV7-9	TRBJ1-1	-	-
CASKIGGSGNTIYF	TGTGCCAGCAAAATCGGAGGCTCTGGAAACACCATATATTTT	TRBV6-1	TRBJ1-3	-	-
CASSGAGGITDTQYF	TGTGCCAGCAGTGGTGCGGGGGGTATTACAGATACGCAGTATTTT	TRBV6-1	TRBJ2-3	TRBD2	-
CASGISRVGRTDTQYF	TGTGCCAGCGGAATTTCGAGGGTAGGACGCACAGATACGCAGTATTTT	TRBV7-8	TRBJ2-3	-	-
CAISGGIRELFF	TGTGCCATCAGTGGGGGTATAAGGGAGCTGTTTTTT	TRBV6-5	TRBJ2-2	-	-
CASSSGQGGYTEAFF	TGCGCCAGCAGCTCCGGACAGGGAGGGTACACTGAAGCTTTCTTT	TRBV5-1	TRBJ1-1	TRBD1	once
CAHIGADYGYTF	TGTGCCCACATAGGGGCGGACTATGGCTACACCTTC	TRBV30	TRBJ1-2	-	-
CASSPLAGGQGTQYF	TGTGCCAGCAGCCCTCTAGCGGGGGGGCAGGGGACCCAGTACTTC	TRBV7-7	TRBJ2-5	TRBD2	-
CASGDRVTYEQYF	TGTGCCAGCGGGGACAGGGTAACCTACGAGCAGTACTTC	TRBV19	TRBJ2-7	TRBD1	-
CASSKDSYGYTF	TGTGCCAGCAGCAAGGACAGCTATGGCTACACCTTC	TRBV6-6	TRBJ1-2	-	-
CASSQANSYGYTF	TGTGCCAGCAGCCAAGCAAACAGCTATGGCTACACCTTC	TRBV14	TRBJ1-2	-	-
CASSVQRVYEQYF	TGTGCCAGCAGTGTTCAGCGGGTGTACGAGCAGTACTTC	TRBV2	TRBJ2-7	-	-
CSVEAPFEREGNEQFF	TGCAGCGTTGAAGCCCCTTTCGAGCGGGAGGGGAATGAGCAGTTCTTC	TRBV29-1	TRBJ2-1	TRBD2	-
CASSPRGLNSPLHF	TGTGCCAGCAGCCCGCGGGGCCTCAATTCACCCCTCCACTTT	TRBV7-8	TRBJ1-6	-	-
CASSFRADRGHEQYF	TGTGCCAGCAGTTTTAGGGCGGACAGGGGCCACGAGCAGTACTTC	TRBV27	TRBJ2-7	TRBD1	-
CASSLDGGGQPQHF	TGTGCCAGCAGCTTAGATGGGGGTGGTCAGCCCCAGCATTTT	TRBV11-2	TRBJ1-5	-	-
CATRRGGHEQYF	TGTGCGACACGGCGGGGCGGGCACGAGCAGTACTTC	TRBV6-5	TRBJ2-7	-	-
CASSSRGSYNEQFF	TGTGCCAGCAGCTCACGTGGCTCCTACAATGAGCAGTTCTTC	TRBV4-2	TRBJ2-1	-	-
CASSLGTSGLKETQYF	TGTGCCAGCAGCTTAGGCACTAGCGGGCTTAAAGAGACCCAGTACTTC	TRBV7-2	TRBJ2-5	TRBD2	-
CASSPGGQTRSPLHF	TGTGCCAGCAGTCCCGGGGGACAGACTCGATCACCCCTCCACTTT	TRBV27	TRBJ1-6	TRBD1	-
CASSIGGGSSYEQYF	TGTGCCAGTAGTATCGGAGGGGGCAGTTCCTACGAGCAGTACTTC	TRBV19	TRBJ2-7	-	-
CATSRSGTGNTEAFF	TGTGCCACCAGCAGATCAGGGACAGGGAACACTGAAGCTTTCTTT	TRBV15	TRBJ1-1	TRBD1	once
CASSLGPGETQYF	TGTGCCAGCAGTTTGGGGCCTGGAGAGACCCAGTACTTC	TRBV27	TRBJ2-5	-	-
CASSQDPAGGQGDTQYF	TGCGCCAGCAGCCAAGATCCAGCGGGGGGGCAGGGAGATACGCAGTATTTT	TRBV4-1	TRBJ2-3	TRBD2	-
CASSVGLAGGETQYF	TGTGCCAGCAGCGTAGGTCTGGCGGGAGGAGAGACCCAGTACTTC	TRBV9	TRBJ2-5	TRBD2	-
CASSPPGRLSGGNGYTF	TGTGCCAGCAGCCCCCCAGGGCGCCTCTCAGGTGGGAATGGCTACACCTTC	TRBV5-5	TRBJ1-2	-	-
CASSFSFQGALEQYF	TGTGCCAGCAGCTTCTCCTTCCAGGGGGCTCTCGAGCAGTACTTC	TRBV7-6	TRBJ2-7	TRBD1	-
CASSLIQINSPLHF	TGTGCCAGCAGTTTAATACAGATTAATTCACCCCTCCACTTT	TRBV28	TRBJ1-6	-	once
CASSQDGEVMNTGELFF	TGCGCCAGCAGCCAAGATGGTGAGGTAATGAACACCGGGGAGCTGTTTTTT	TRBV4-1	TRBJ2-2	-	-